This record concerns one T cell receptor (beta chain) sequence. Its cognate antigen has yet to be identified. No base quality values were provided; no much bigger clone lies one nucleotide off. At diagnosis, peripheral blood, uninvolved tumor-adjacent lung and tumor were collected and were preserved as a mix of fresh-frozen and FFPE material. Blood samples were analyzed as peripheral blood mononuclear cells for TCR repertoire profiling. The germline ends are 25 bases apart after V is trimmed by 5 bases and J by 3 bases. Per the germline V gene (reference sequence), MNHEY is the CDR1 and SMNVEV is the CDR2. The CDR3 holds 18 amino acids from the cysteine to the phenylalanine. Only CDR3 DNA is held: 54 bases, read in frame from base 1. This specimen belongs to a study of T cells in localized non-small cell lung cancer (dated by TCRdb to about 2020). About the full investigation: Comparing tumors with uninvolved tumor-adjacent lungs, the study looked at the T cell repertoires of a few hundred patients with early-stage NSCLC. The mean age of the NSCLC patients was roughly 70 years, with about 130 men and around 100 women. The cohort was made up of a few hundred treatment-naive NSCLC patients whose localized lung tumors had been resected. Overall results and qualifications from the work: Uninvolved tumor-adjacent lung showed the highest T cell clonality, higher than tumor, which suggests more focused antigenic responses in the adjacent lung. Because the study design was exploratory, TCR variables were selected using unadjusted p-values without false-discovery rate correction. A median of around 62 of the top 100 tumor clones turned up in the paired uninvolved adjacent lung, and 25 to 35 of those clones also ranked among the top 100 of that same adjacent lung. Longer overall survival was associated with higher T cell density in blood, whereas shorter survival was associated with higher clonality in adjacent lung. Because multi-region tumor sequencing was not performed, intratumor heterogeneity could not be ruled out.

TCR beta CDR3 regions were sequenced from DNA using the immunoSEQ Assay. Turning to the authors' computational methods: T cell density was computed as TCR beta template counts normalized to usable DNA estimated by amplifying housekeeping genes. Using the preseqR package, richness was estimated by extrapolating to 120,000 templates for tissue samples and 400,000 templates for PBMC samples. Clonality was calculated as one minus Pielou's evenness. Tissue-enriched TCRs were identified through differential abundance testing performed on productive amino-acid clonotypes, with a minimum total count of 5 and an alpha of 0.1. The Jaccard Index and the Morisita Overlap Index were used to measure repertoire overlap between compartments. TCR beta CDR3s were clustered by GLIPH together with public tetramer-defined viral CDR3s, and at least three viral sequences plus V-gene enrichment were required for viral motifs. Imported from immuneACCESS, the table was reduced by TCRdb to in-frame sequences with V and J called. These copies leave out some clones; in studies compared against another copy, an unresolved V gene accounts for under half, and the cause of the remainder is not known. V and J calls and clone size are as listed in that table; D and trimming were resolved from the DNA. The sample table shows about 24,000 clones, and approximately 91% are seen once. Roughly a fifth of the sample rests with the top ten.

This sample comprised peripheral blood, obtained before any cancer treatment. The sequence derives from a man between 40 and 70 years old with stage I squamous cell lung carcinoma. Recombination linked TRBV27 to TRBJ1-1, with the D gene not clear enough to name. The CDR3 sequence is CASSPTDSLVFSHTEAFF. The DNA is TGTGCCAGCAGTCCTACGGACTCCCTCGTCTTCTCACACACTGAAGCTTTCTTT.